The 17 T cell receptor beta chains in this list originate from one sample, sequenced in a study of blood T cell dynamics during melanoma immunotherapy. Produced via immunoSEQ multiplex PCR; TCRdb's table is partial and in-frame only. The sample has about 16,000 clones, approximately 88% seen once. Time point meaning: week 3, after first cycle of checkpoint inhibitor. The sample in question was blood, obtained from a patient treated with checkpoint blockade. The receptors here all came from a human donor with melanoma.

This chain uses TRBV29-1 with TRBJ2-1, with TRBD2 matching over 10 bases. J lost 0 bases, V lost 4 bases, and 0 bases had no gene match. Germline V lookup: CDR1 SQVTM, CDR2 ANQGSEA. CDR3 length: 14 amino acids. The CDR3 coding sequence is TGCAGCGTTGCTAGCGGGGGCTCCTACAATGAGCAGTTCTTC. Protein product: CSVASGGSYNEQFF.

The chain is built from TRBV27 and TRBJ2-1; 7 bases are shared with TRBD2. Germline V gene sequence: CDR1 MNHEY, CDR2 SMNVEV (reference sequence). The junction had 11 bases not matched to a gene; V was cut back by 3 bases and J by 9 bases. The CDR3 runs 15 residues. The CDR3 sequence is CASSFSGLQGGEQFF. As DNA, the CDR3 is TGTGCCAGCAGTTTTTCGGGACTACAAGGCGGTGAGCAGTTCTTC.

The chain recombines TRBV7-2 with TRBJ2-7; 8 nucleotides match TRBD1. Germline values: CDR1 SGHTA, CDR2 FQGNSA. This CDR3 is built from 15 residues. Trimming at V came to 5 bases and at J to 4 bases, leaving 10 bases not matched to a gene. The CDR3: CASSDRDRLRYEQYF. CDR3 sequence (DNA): TGTGCCAGCAGCGACCGGGACAGGTTACGATACGAGCAGTACTTC.

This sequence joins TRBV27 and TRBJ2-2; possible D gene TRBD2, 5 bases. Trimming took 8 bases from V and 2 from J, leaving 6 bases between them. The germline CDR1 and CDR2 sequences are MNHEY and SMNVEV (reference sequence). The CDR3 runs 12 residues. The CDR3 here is CASRGNTGELFF. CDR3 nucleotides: TGTGCCAGCCGGGGTAACACCGGGGAGCTGTTTTTT.

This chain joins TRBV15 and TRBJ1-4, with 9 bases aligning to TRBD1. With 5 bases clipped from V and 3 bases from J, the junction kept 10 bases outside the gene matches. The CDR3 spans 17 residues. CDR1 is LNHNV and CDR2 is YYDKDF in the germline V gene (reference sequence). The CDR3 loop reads CATSEQNRGLANEKLFF. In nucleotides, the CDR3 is TGTGCCACCAGCGAGCAGAACAGGGGGCTGGCTAATGAAAAACTGTTTTTT. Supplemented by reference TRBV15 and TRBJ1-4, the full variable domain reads DAMVIQNPRYQVTQFGKPVTLSCSQTLNHNVMYWYQQKSSQAPKLLFHYYDKDFNNEADTPDNFQSRRPNTSFCFLDIRSPGLGDTAMYLCATSEQNRGLANEKLFFGSGTQLSVL.

CDR3: CASSLAFESYNEQFF. Written as DNA, the CDR3 is TGTGCCAGCAGCTTGGCTTTTGAATCCTACAATGAGCAGTTCTTC. The V call is TRBV5-4, the J call TRBJ2-1, with unresolved D. Germline assignment: CDR1 SGHNT and CDR2 YYREEE (reference sequence). Trimming removed 0 bases from V and 1 base from J, with 8 bases in between. This CDR3 region has 15 residues.

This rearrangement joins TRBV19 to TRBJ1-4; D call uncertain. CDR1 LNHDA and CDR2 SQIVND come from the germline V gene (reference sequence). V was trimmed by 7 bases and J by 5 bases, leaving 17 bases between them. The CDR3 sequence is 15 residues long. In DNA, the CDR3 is TGTGCCAGTAAGGCCCGTGGAAGCACCAATGAAAAACTGTTTTTT. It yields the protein CASKARGSTNEKLFF.

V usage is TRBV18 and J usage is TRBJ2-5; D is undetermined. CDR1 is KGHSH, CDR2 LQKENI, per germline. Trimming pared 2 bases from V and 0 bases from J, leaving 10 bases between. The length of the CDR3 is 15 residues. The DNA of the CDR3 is TGTGCCAGCTCACCAGTGGGGTCCAACCAAGAGACCCAGTACTTC. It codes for CASSPVGSNQETQYF.

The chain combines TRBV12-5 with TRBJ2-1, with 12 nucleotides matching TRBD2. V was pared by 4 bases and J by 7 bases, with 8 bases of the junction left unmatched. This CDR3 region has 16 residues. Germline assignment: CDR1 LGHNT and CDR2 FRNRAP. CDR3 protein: CASGSTSGSGGNEQFF. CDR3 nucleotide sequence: TGTGCTAGTGGTTCGACTAGCGGGAGTGGGGGTAATGAGCAGTTCTTC.

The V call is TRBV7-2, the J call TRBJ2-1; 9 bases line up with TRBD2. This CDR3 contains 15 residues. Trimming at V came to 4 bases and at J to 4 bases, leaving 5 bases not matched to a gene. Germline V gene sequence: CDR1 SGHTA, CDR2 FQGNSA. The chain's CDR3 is CASSSLAGPYNEQFF. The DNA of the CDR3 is TGTGCCAGCAGCTCCCTAGCGGGACCATACAATGAGCAGTTCTTC.

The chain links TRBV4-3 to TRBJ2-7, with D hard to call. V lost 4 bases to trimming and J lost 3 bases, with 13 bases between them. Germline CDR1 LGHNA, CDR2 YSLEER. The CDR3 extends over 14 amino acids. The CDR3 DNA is TGCGCCAGCAGCCCCGAAACCGTGGTCTACGAGCAGTACTTC. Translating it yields CASSPETVVYEQYF.

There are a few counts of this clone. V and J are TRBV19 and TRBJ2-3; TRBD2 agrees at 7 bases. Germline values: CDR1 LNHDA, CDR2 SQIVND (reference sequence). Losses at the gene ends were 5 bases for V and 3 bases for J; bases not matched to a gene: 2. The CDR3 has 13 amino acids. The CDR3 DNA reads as TGTGCCAGTAGTGCGGGGGATACAGATACGCAGTATTTT. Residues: CASSAGDTDTQYF.

The chain's CDR3 is CASSLVASSYEQYF. The DNA of the CDR3 is TGTGCCAGCAGCTTAGTTGCGAGCTCCTACGAGCAGTACTTC. V usage is TRBV11-2 and J usage is TRBJ2-7; D remains ambiguous. From germline, CDR1 is SGHAT and CDR2 FQNNGV. The CDR3 runs 14 residues. Trimming left V 1 base short and J 0 bases short, with 7 bases between.

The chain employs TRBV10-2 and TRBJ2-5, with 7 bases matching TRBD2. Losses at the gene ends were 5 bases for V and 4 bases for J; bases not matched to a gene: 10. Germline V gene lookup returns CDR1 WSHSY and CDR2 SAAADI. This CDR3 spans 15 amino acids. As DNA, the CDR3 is TGCGCCAGCAGTCTAGGAAGCGGGGTAACAGAGACCCAGTACTTC. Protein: CASSLGSGVTETQYF.

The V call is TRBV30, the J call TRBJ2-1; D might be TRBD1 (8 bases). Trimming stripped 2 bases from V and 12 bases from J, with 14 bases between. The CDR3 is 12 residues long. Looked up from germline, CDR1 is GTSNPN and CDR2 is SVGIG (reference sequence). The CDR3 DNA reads TGTGCCTGGAGTAGAGCGGGGACAGGGCAGTTCTTC. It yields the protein CAWSRAGTGQFF.

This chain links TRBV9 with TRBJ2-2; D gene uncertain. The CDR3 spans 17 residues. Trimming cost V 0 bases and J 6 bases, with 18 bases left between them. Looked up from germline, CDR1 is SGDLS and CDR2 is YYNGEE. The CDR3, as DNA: TGTGCCAGCAGCGTAGCCGGGCCCTCCGGGTTTTCCGGGGAGCTGTTTTTT. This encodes CASSVAGPSGFSGELFF.

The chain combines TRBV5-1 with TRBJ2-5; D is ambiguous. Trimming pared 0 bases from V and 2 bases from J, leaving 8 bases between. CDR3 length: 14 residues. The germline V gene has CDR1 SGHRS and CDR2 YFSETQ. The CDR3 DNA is TGCGCCAGCAGCTTGGATGGTCTTCAAGAGACCCAGTACTTC. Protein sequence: CASSLDGLQETQYF. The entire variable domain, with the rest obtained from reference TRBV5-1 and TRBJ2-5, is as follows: KAGVTQTPRYLIKTRGQQVTLSCSPISGHRSVSWYQQTPGQGLQFLFEYFSETQRNKGNFPGRFSGRQFSNSRSEMNVSTLELGDSALYLCASSLDGLQETQYFGPGTRLLVL.